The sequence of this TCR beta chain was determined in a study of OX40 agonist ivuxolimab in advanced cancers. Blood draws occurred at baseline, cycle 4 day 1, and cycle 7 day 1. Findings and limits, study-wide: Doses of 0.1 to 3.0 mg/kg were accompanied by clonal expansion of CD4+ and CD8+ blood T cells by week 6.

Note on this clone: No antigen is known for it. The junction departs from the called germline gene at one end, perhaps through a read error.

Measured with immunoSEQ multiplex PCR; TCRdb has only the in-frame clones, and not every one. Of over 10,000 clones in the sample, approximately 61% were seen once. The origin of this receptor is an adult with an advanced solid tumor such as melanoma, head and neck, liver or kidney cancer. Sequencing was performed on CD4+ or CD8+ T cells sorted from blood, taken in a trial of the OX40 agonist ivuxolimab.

In DNA, the CDR3 is TGCGCCAGCAGCCCGACAGGGGATGCCACCGGGGAGCTGTTTTTT. Residues: CASSPTGDATGELFF. The rearrangement uses TRBV13 and TRBJ2-2; 8 nucleotides match TRBD1. Germline V gives CDR1 PRHDT, CDR2 FYEKMQ (reference sequence). The CDR3 totals 15 residues.